This section outlines one T cell receptor beta chain sequence together with its context. Its antigen is unidentified. V shed 1 base and J shed 0 bases, with 13 bases lying between them. The CDR3 totals 17 residues. CDR1 and CDR2 (germline): SEHNR, FQNEAQ (reference sequence). The entry originates in a study of OX40 agonist ivuxolimab in advanced cancers. Looking at the study overall: Partial responses occurred in three patients (one hepatocellular carcinoma, two cutaneous melanoma). Study-level results: There were, on average, more expanded clones in CD8+ T cells than in CD4+. Clonal expansion from baseline to week 6 occurred in both CD4+ and CD8+ T cells. The investigators did not determine what antigen specificity the expanded peripheral T cells had.

Produced via immunoSEQ multiplex PCR; TCRdb's table is partial and in-frame only. The sample contains 91,000 or so clones, approximately 94% of which appear only once. The sample in question was CD4+ or CD8+ T cells sorted from blood, obtained in a trial of the OX40 agonist ivuxolimab. The chain carries TRBV7-9 and TRBJ1-5; D might be TRBD1 (6 bases). The sequence came from an adult with an advanced solid tumor such as melanoma, head and neck, liver or kidney cancer. The CDR3 nucleotides are TGTGCCAGCAGCTTAGGGACAGCTTCCTATAGCAATCAGCCCCAGCATTTT. This sequence encodes CASSLGTASYSNQPQHF.